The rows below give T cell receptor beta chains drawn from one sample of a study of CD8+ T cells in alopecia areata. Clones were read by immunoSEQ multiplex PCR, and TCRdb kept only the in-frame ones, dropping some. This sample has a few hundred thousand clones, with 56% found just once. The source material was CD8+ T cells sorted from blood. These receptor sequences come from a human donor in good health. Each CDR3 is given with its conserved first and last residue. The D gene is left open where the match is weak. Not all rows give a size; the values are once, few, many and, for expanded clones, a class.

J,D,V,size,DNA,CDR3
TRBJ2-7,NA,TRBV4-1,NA,TGCGCCAGCAGCCAAGAAATAGTCACCGACGAGCAGTACTTC,CASSQEIVTDEQYF
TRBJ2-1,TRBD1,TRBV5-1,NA,TGCGCCAGCAGCTCGCCATCGACAGGGGGATATGAGCAGTTCTTC,CASSSPSTGGYEQFF
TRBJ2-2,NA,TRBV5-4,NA,TGTGCCAGCAGCTCGAACACCGGGGAGCTGTTTTTT,CASSSNTGELFF
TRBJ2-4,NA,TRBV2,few,TGTGCCAGCAGTGAGGCTAGCAGGAGGGACATTCAGTACTTC,CASSEASRRDIQYF
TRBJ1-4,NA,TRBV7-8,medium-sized,TGTGCCAGCAGCTCCCGAGTAGGCGCTAATGAAAAACTGTTTTTT,CASSSRVGANEKLFF
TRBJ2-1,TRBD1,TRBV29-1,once,TGCAGCGGGGGGGACAGGGGAAATGAGCAGTTCTTC,CSGGDRGNEQFF
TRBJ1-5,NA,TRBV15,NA,TGTGCCACCAGCAGAGATCTCGGGGGGGGCAATCAGCCCCAGCATTTT,CATSRDLGGGNQPQHF
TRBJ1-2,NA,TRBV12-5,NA,TGTGCTAGTGGTTTGGAACGGGACAGCTACACCTTC,CASGLERDSYTF
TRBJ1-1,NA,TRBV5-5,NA,TGTGCCAGCAGCAGGTACAGGTTTAACACTGAAGCTTTCTTT,CASSRYRFNTEAFF
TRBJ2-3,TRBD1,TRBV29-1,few,TGCAGCGTTGGGACAGGGGCTAGCACAGATACGCAGTATTTT,CSVGTGASTDTQYF
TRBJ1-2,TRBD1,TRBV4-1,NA,TGCGCCAGCAGCCCCCAGACAGGGAACTATGGCTACACCTTC,CASSPQTGNYGYTF
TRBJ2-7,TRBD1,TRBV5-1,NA,TGCGCCAGCGGACCCGGGACAGGGCTCTACGAGCAGTACTTC,CASGPGTGLYEQYF
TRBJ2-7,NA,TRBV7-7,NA,TGTGCCAGCAGTCCGGGACAATCCTACGAGCAGTACTTC,CASSPGQSYEQYF
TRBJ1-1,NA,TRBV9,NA,TGTGCCAGCAGCCTTGGAGCAGCTTTGAACACTGAAGCTTTCTTT,CASSLGAALNTEAFF
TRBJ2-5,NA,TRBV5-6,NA,TGTGCCAGCAGCTTGGCGTCACAGGGTGAAGAGACCCAGTACTTC,CASSLASQGEETQYF
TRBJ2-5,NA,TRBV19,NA,TGTGCCAGTAGTATCAGGGAGTACGAGACCCAGTACTTC,CASSIREYETQYF
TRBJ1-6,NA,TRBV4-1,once,TGCGCCAGCAGCCAAACAACGGGTTCACCCCTCCACTTT,CASSQTTGSPLHF
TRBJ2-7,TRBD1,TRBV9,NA,TGTGCCAGCAGCGTAGGGGCCGGGACAGGGGTCCACGAGCAGTACTTC,CASSVGAGTGVHEQYF
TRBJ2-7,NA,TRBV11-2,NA,TGTGCCAGCAGCTTAGCACAGGCCGGACTCTACTACGAGCAGTACTTC,CASSLAQAGLYYEQYF
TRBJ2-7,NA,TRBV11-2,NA,TGTGCCAGCAGCCCCGCCGCCTATCGGGGCGGGACCTACGAGCAGTACTTC,CASSPAAYRGGTYEQYF
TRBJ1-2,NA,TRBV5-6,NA,TGTGCCAGCAGCTTGGAATTGGGAGACAACTATGGCTACACCTTC,CASSLELGDNYGYTF
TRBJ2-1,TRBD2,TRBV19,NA,TGTGCCAGCAAGCTAATAGCGGGGGGCTACAATGAGCAGTTCTTC,CASKLIAGGYNEQFF
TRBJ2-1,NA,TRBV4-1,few,TGCGCCAGCAGCCAGACAAGCGGCAGGGAGCAGTTCTTC,CASSQTSGREQFF
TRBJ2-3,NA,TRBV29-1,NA,TGCAGCGTTGTAGTTGGGACCGCTGGTACGCAGTATTTT,CSVVVGTAGTQYF
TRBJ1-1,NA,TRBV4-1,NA,TGCGCCAGCAGCCAAGTTGCAGGCACTGAAGCTTTCTTT,CASSQVAGTEAFF
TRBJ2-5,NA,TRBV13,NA,TGTGCCAGCAGCTCTCGGGACATGCAAGAGACCCAGTACTTC,CASSSRDMQETQYF
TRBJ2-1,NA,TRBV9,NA,TGTGCCTCCACGACAGAACTTACCTACAATGAGCAGTTCTTC,CASTTELTYNEQFF
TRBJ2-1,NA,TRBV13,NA,TGTGCCAGCAGCCTGGGACGACGTGAGCAGTTCTTC,CASSLGRREQFF
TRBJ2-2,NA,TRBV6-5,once,TGTGCCAGCAGCTCCGGGACAACGAACACCGGGGAGCTGTTTTTT,CASSSGTTNTGELFF
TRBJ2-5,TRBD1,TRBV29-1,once,TGCAGCGTTGTTGGGAGTGGGGATCTACAGGGGGAGACCCAGTACTTC,CSVVGSGDLQGETQYF
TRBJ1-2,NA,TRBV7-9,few,TGTGCCAGCAGCTTTGGACCGAGTTATGGCTACACCTTC,CASSFGPSYGYTF
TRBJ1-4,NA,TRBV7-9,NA,TGTGCCAGCACCCCCATTGCAACTAATGAAAAACTGTTTTTT,CASTPIATNEKLFF
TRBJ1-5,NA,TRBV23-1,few,TGCGCGCCAGAGGATCAGCCCCAGCATTTT,CAPEDQPQHF
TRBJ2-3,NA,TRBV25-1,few,TGTGCCAGCAGTGAGCTAGGGAACACAGATACGCAGTATTTT,CASSELGNTDTQYF
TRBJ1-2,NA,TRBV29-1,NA,TGCAGCGTTGAAGACGGTTGGGGCTACACCTTC,CSVEDGWGYTF
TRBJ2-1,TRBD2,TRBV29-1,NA,TGCAGCGTCCGGTGGGGGACTAGCGGCCGAAGCTCCTACAATGAGCAGTTCTTC,CSVRWGTSGRSSYNEQFF
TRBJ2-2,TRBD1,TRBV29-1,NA,TGCAGCGTTGGGGGACAGGGGCCGACCGGGGAGCTGTTTTTT,CSVGGQGPTGELFF
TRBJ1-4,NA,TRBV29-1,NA,TGCAGCGTTGAAGCCCGTGGAGGAAAACTGTTTTTT,CSVEARGGKLFF
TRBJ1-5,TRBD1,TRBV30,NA,TGTGCCTGGAGACAGGGGCTAGGGTGGGGTAATCAGCCCCAGCATTTT,CAWRQGLGWGNQPQHF
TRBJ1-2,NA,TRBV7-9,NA,TGTGCCAGCAGCTTAGGAACCGGGGAAGGCGGCTACACCTTC,CASSLGTGEGGYTF
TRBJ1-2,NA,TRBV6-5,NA,TGTGCCAGCAGTTACTCACCGGAGAACTATGGCTACACCTTC,CASSYSPENYGYTF
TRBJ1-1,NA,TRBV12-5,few,TGTGCTAGTGGCTCGGGGGGCTTGGACACTGAAGCTTTCTTT,CASGSGGLDTEAFF
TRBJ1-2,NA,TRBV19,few,TGTGCCAGTAGTAGGGGTGGAAACTATGGCTACACCTTC,CASSRGGNYGYTF
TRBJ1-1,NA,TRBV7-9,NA,TGTGCCAGCAGCCTCCGGTCCGTGAACACTGAAGCTTTCTTT,CASSLRSVNTEAFF
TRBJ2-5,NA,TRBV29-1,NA,TGCAGCGTTGAAGGGGGGCCCGTCAGAGAGACCCAGTACTTC,CSVEGGPVRETQYF
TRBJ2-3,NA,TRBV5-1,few,TGCGCCAGCCATAAGGACACAGATACGCAGTATTTT,CASHKDTDTQYF
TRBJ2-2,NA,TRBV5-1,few,TGCGCCAGCAGTCCCGAGTCAAGGAACACCGGGGAGCTGTTTTTT,CASSPESRNTGELFF
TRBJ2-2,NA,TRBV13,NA,TGTGCCAGCAGCTTTTCCTCCGTCGGCGGGGAGCTGTTTTTT,CASSFSSVGGELFF
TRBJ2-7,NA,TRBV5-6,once,TGTGCCAGCAGCTTGAGGGGCAGGGAAAACCACTACGAGCAGTACTTC,CASSLRGRENHYEQYF
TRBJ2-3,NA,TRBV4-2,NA,TGTGCCAGCAGCCAAGAGAATGGAGGTTATACGGATACGCAGTATTTT,CASSQENGGYTDTQYF
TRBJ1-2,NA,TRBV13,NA,TGTGCCAGCAGCTTAGCTCAGGACGGCTACACCTTC,CASSLAQDGYTF
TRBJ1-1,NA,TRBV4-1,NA,TGCGCCAGCAGCCAAGTTTCCGGGAGGGGTGACACTGAAGCTTTCTTT,CASSQVSGRGDTEAFF
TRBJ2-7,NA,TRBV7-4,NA,TGTGCCAGCAACAAAAGGGGGGGTCGAGCCTACGAGCAGTACTTC,CASNKRGGRAYEQYF